This TCR beta chain was captured in a study of T cell responses to AZD1222 COVID-19 vaccine. Study outcomes and limitations: Donors were mostly white British, more females; clonal diversity possibly underestimated. The study found Spike-specific TCR breadth and depth rose after two AZD1222 doses. Among spike-specific TCRs, nearly half reportedly target unmutated variant regions.

A remark on this clone: Its antigen is undetermined.

Germline V gene lookup returns CDR1 ENHRY and CDR2 SYGVKD. This CDR3 comprises 13 residues. Trimming took 5 bases from V and 5 from J, leaving 13 bases between them. TCRdb's table, derived via immunoSEQ multiplex PCR, lists solely in-frame clones and lacks some. Of about 54,000 clones in the sample, about 86% were seen once. This chain links TRBV10-3 with TRBJ2-7; tentatively, D is TRBD2 (6 bases). Specimen: peripheral blood, collected 28 days after the second AZD1222 dose. This receptor was obtained from an adult who received the AZD1222 COVID-19 vaccine. CDR3 loop: CAISRGGRDEQYF. CDR3 DNA sequence: TGTGCCATCAGTCGTGGAGGGAGAGACGAGCAGTACTTC.